The 18 T cell receptor beta chains in this list originate from one sample, sequenced in a study of technical replicates of blood from four donors. Here immunoSEQ multiplex PCR was the method, and the copy in TCRdb shows in-frame clones only, minus some. The repertoire holds around 80,000 clones, with approximately 97% as singletons. Sequenced sample: T cells isolated from PBMCs. Every receptor here comes from a human donor in good health.

This chain joins TRBV4-1 and TRBJ2-7; no firm D call. Per germline, CDR1 MGHRA and CDR2 YSYEKL. Trimming pared 1 base from V and 2 bases from J, leaving 9 bases between. This CDR3 comprises 14 residues. CDR3 loop: CASSQVKSTYEQYF. The CDR3 DNA reads TGCGCCAGCAGCCAAGTCAAATCTACCTACGAGCAGTACTTC.

J is TRBJ2-7 and V is TRBV29-1; 9 positions agree with TRBD1. Trimming at V came to 3 bases and at J to 6 bases, leaving 6 bases not matched to a gene. CDR1 SQVTM and CDR2 ANQGSEA come from the germline V gene. CDR3 length: 13 amino acids. The CDR3 loop is CSVEGQGPREQYF. Written as DNA, the CDR3 is TGCAGCGTTGAGGGACAGGGTCCTCGCGAGCAGTACTTC.

The V and J genes are TRBV11-3 and TRBJ2-1; TRBD1 agrees at 7 bases. The CDR3 consists of 15 residues. V was pared by 5 bases and J by 7 bases, with 11 bases of the junction left unmatched. Germline V gene data show CDR1 as SGHNT and CDR2 as YENEEA. The CDR3 bases are TGTGCCAGCAGCCCGGGATACAGGGGAGTAAATGAGCAGTTCTTC. Protein: CASSPGYRGVNEQFF. Full variable domain (remainder filled in from reference TRBV11-3 and TRBJ2-1): EAGVVQSPRYKIIEKKQPVAFWCNPISGHNTLYWYLQNLGQGPELLIRYENEEAVDDSQLPKDRFSAERLKGVDSTLKIQPAELGDSAVYLCASSPGYRGVNEQFFGPGTRLTVL.

This chain uses TRBV6-1 with TRBJ1-3, with unresolved D. V lost 0 bases to trimming and J lost 0 bases, with 9 bases between them. In germline, CDR1 is MNHNS, CDR2 SASEGT. This CDR3 contains 16 residues. Here the CDR3 reads CASSEALGGSGNTIYF. The CDR3 nucleotides are TGTGCCAGCAGTGAAGCGCTTGGAGGCTCTGGAAACACCATATATTTT.

This chain uses TRBV9 with TRBJ1-4; 7 bases align to TRBD1. Per the germline V gene, CDR1 is SGDLS and CDR2 is YYNGEE. The V segment lost 0 bases and the J segment 3 bases; nucleotides outside the gene matches: 2. This CDR3 has 15 amino acids. In nucleotides, the CDR3 is TGTGCCAGCAGCGTAGAGGGGGCGGCTAATGAAAAACTGTTTTTT. It specifies CASSVEGAANEKLFF.

This chain joins TRBV15 and TRBJ2-3; D is undetermined. V gave up 3 bases and J gave up 2 bases, with 12 bases separating them. The CDR3 covers 15 residues. Looked up from germline, CDR1 is LNHNV and CDR2 is YYDKDF (reference sequence). The CDR3: CATSRGPPNTDTQYF. DNA of the CDR3: TGTGCCACCAGCAGGGGCCCCCCGAACACAGATACGCAGTATTTT.

This sequence joins TRBV9 and TRBJ2-5; TRBD1 aligns across 11 bases. CDR1 SGDLS and CDR2 YYNGEE come from the germline V gene. V trimming: 3 bases; J trimming: 6 bases; junction bases outside the gene matches: 4. The CDR3 has 14 amino acids. The CDR3, as DNA: TGTGCCAGCAGCGAGGGGACAGGGGGGCAGACCCAGTACTTC. It is translated as CASSEGTGGQTQYF.

Only a few counts were recorded for this clone. The rearrangement joins TRBV9 to TRBJ2-5, with 13 bases that match TRBD2. Germline CDR1 reads SGDLS; CDR2 reads YYNGEE. There are 14 residues in the CDR3. J gave up 4 bases and V 3 bases, and 0 bases lay outside the gene matches. CDR3 sequence reads: CASSGTSGGETQYF. Here the CDR3 DNA reads TGTGCCAGCAGCGGGACTAGCGGGGGAGAGACCCAGTACTTC.

The chain has TRBV6-5 and TRBJ2-1, with TRBD2 matching 8 bases. The trim removed 6 bases at V and 9 bases at J, leaving 7 bases unmatched. CDR1 MNHEY and CDR2 SVGAGI come from the germline V gene. The CDR3 length is 13 residues. The CDR3 DNA reads as TGTGCCAGCAGCTGGACTAGCTCGGGTGAGCAGTTCTTC. Translation: CASSWTSSGEQFF.

This chain connects TRBV5-6 to TRBJ2-1, with no clear D. The CDR3 covers 13 residues. CDR1 is SGHDT and CDR2 is YYEEEE in the germline V gene. V was clipped by 0 bases and J by 5 bases, with 6 bases between them. CDR3 sequence: CASSLERNNEQFF. DNA for the CDR3: TGTGCCAGCAGCTTGGAGCGAAACAATGAGCAGTTCTTC.

J is TRBJ2-3 and V is TRBV29-1, with a weak D call TRBD2 (7 bases). V was shortened by 8 bases and J by 4 bases, with 13 bases between the two germline ends. Germline CDR1 reads SQVTM; CDR2 reads ANQGSEA. The CDR3 length is 12 residues. The CDR3 nucleotides read TGCAGCTCCGGGGAGGGGGCAGATACGCAGTATTTT. Its translation: CSSGEGADTQYF.

This chain joins TRBV27 and TRBJ2-1; 10 bases match TRBD1. The CDR3 covers 15 residues. Germline trimming cut 1 base from V and 6 bases from J; bases unmatched to any gene: 3. Germline CDR1 MNHEY, CDR2 SMNVEV (reference sequence). For the CDR3, the DNA is TGTGCCAGCAGTTTATATTGGACAGGGGGCAATGAGCAGTTCTTC. This gives the protein CASSLYWTGGNEQFF.

The V call is TRBV19, the J call TRBJ1-1; maybe TRBD1 (5 bases). Germline CDR1 and CDR2: LNHDA and SQIVND (reference sequence). There are 14 residues in the CDR3. With 5 bases removed from V and 1 base from J, the gap between germline ends came to 11 bases. CDR3 region: CASSSVGGNTEAFF. Here the CDR3 DNA reads TGTGCCAGTAGTTCCGTCGGGGGGAACACTGAAGCTTTCTTT.

The V call is TRBV6-1, the J call TRBJ2-3, with D unclear. Germline V gene sequence: CDR1 MNHNS, CDR2 SASEGT. Trimming removed 4 bases at V and 10 bases at J, with 12 bases between. The CDR3 has 12 residues. CDR3 sequence: CASSGPDWSQYF. Written as DNA, the CDR3 is TGTGCCAGCAGTGGACCCGACTGGTCGCAGTATTTT.

The V call is TRBV7-3, the J call TRBJ2-3, with 7 bases that match TRBD2. The CDR3 sequence is 15 residues long. Germline V CDR1 and CDR2: SGHTA, FQGTGA. With 2 bases clipped from V and 2 bases from J, the junction kept 4 bases outside the gene matches. The CDR3 sequence: CASSLHGRNTDTQYF. The CDR3 nucleotides read TGTGCCAGCAGCTTACACGGGAGGAACACAGATACGCAGTATTTT.

V usage is TRBV5-6 and J usage is TRBJ2-2, with D maybe TRBD1 (5 bases). The germline gives CDR1 SGHDT, CDR2 YYEEEE. V shed 0 bases and J shed 4 bases, with 16 bases lying between them. The CDR3 runs 17 residues. The CDR3: CASSLGGQGGSTGELFF. The DNA for the CDR3 is TGTGCCAGCAGCTTGGGAGGCCAGGGCGGAAGCACCGGGGAGCTGTTTTTT.

The chain is built from TRBV19 and TRBJ2-3; a weak D match, TRBD2 (5 bases). The CDR3 runs to 16 residues. The germline V and J ends were trimmed by 2 bases and 3 bases, with 15 bases remaining between them. The germline V gene encodes CDR1 LNHDA and CDR2 SQIVND (reference sequence). The CDR3 DNA reads TGTGCCAGTAGTATACGGCAGCTGACGGGGACAGATACGCAGTATTTT. Translation gives CASSIRQLTGTDTQYF. The complete variable domain, with remaining parts taken from reference TRBV19 and TRBJ2-3, reads DGGITQSPKYLFRKEGQNVTLSCEQNLNHDAMYWYRQDPGQGLRLIYYSQIVNDFQKGDIAEGYSVSREKKESFPLTVTSAQKNPTAFYLCASSIRQLTGTDTQYFGPGTRLTVL.

CDR3 coding DNA: TGTGCCACCCAGGGGGCCCAAGAGACCCAGTACTTC. It codes for CATQGAQETQYF. The chain is built from TRBV7-9 and TRBJ2-5; 8 bases are a match to TRBD1. The CDR3 runs to 12 residues. J was trimmed by 1 base and V by 10 bases; bases with no gene match: 2. The germline V gene encodes CDR1 SEHNR and CDR2 FQNEAQ (reference sequence).